One sample yielded the 21 T cell receptor beta chains listed below, sequenced in a study of cytomegalovirus exposure and HLA in healthy donors. 13 Jbeta primers and 60 Vbeta primers were used for the PCR. Generated by immunoSEQ multiplex PCR, the TCRdb table keeps only in-frame clones and is missing some. The sample's table shows about 140,000 clones. The sample was PBMCs. The source of these receptors is a young woman in good health and CMV-seronegative.

The chain recombines TRBV27 with TRBJ2-2; TRBD2 is a possible D gene (5 bases). V was pared by 5 bases and J by 1 base, with 8 bases between. The CDR3 consists of 14 residues. Germline CDR1 and CDR2: MNHEY and SMNVEV (reference sequence). CDR3 sequence: CASSPTRNTGELFF. DNA for the CDR3: TGTGCCAGCAGTCCTACTAGGAACACCGGGGAGCTGTTTTTT.

This rearrangement joins TRBV12-5 to TRBJ1-5; D not resolved. Germline CDR1 is LGHNT and CDR2 is FRNRAP. V was pared by 2 bases and J by 3 bases, with 11 bases between. CDR3 size: 15 residues. The CDR3 DNA is TGTGCTAGTGGTTTGTCCGAGGCTGCCAATCAGCCCCAGCATTTT. It codes for CASGLSEAANQPQHF. Based on the CDR3 plus reference TRBV12-5 and TRBJ1-5, the full variable domain is DARVTQTPRHKVTEMGQEVTMRCQPILGHNTVFWYRQTMMQGLELLAYFRNRAPLDDSGMPKDRFSAEMPDATLATLKIQPSEPRDSAVYFCASGLSEAANQPQHFGDGTRLSIL.

CDR3 amino acids: CASSPSYSSTDTQYF. CDR3 coding DNA: TGTGCCAGCAGCCCTAGTTATTCTAGCACAGATACGCAGTATTTT. The chain carries TRBV7-2 and TRBJ2-3; D unclear. The ends were cut back, 5 bases at V and 0 bases at J, with 12 bases in the middle. Germline V gene sequence: CDR1 SGHTA, CDR2 FQGNSA. The CDR3 loop spans 15 amino acids.

The J gene is TRBJ2-5, the V gene TRBV18; 9 bases line up with TRBD1. The last part of the DNA fits TRBJ2-7 better; the J call may be wrong. Per germline, CDR1 KGHSH and CDR2 LQKENI. The CDR3 runs 15 residues. The CDR3 protein is CASSPPGQGSYEQYF. As DNA, the CDR3 is TGTGCCAGCTCACCACCGGGACAGGGTAGCTACGAGCAGTACTTC.

The V call is TRBV30, the J call TRBJ1-5; a weak D match, TRBD1 (5 bases). This CDR3 spans 13 amino acids. CDR1 is GTSNPN, CDR2 SVGIG, per germline (reference sequence). Trimming removed 5 bases from V and 5 bases from J, with 13 bases in between. CDR3 loop: CAWGQGWDQPQHF. CDR3 DNA: TGTGCCTGGGGCCAGGGTTGGGATCAGCCCCAGCATTTT.

The chain is built from TRBV19 and TRBJ1-1; D not certain. V lost 6 bases, J lost 4 bases, and 18 bases lay in between. CDR3 length: 15 amino acids. Germline values: CDR1 LNHDA, CDR2 SQIVND (reference sequence). CDR3 sequence (DNA): TGTGCCAGTAGGCGGGGAGAGGTTGAGGCCACTGAAGCTTTCTTT. Residues: CASRRGEVEATEAFF. Full variable domain (outside the CDR3, taken from reference TRBV19 and TRBJ1-1): DGGITQSPKYLFRKEGQNVTLSCEQNLNHDAMYWYRQDPGQGLRLIYYSQIVNDFQKGDIAEGYSVSREKKESFPLTVTSAQKNPTAFYLCASRRGEVEATEAFFGQGTRLTVV.

The chain links TRBV10-3 to TRBJ1-1; 8 bases are shared with TRBD1. Germline V CDR1 and CDR2: ENHRY, SYGVKD. The CDR3 is 15 residues long. Trimming took 5 bases from V and 1 from J; bases not matched to a gene: 6. The DNA of the CDR3 is TGTGCCATCAGTCGGGACAGGCGGGCGAACACTGAAGCTTTCTTT. Translation gives CAISRDRRANTEAFF.

The chain uses TRBV11-3 and TRBJ2-3; a possible D gene is TRBD2 (5 bases). Germline CDR1 reads SGHNT; CDR2 reads YENEEA. The CDR3 has 16 amino acids. V lost 0 bases and J lost 1, with 11 bases in between. As DNA, the CDR3 is TGTGCCAGCAGCTTAGAGTTCCGGGGAGGCACAGATACGCAGTATTTT. Protein product: CASSLEFRGGTDTQYF.

This chain joins TRBV30 and TRBJ2-1, with D perhaps TRBD1 (6 bases). Trimming removed 3 bases from V and 4 bases from J, with 19 bases in between. Germline CDR1 is GTSNPN and CDR2 is SVGIG (reference sequence). This CDR3 contains 16 residues. The CDR3 bases are TGTGCCTGGAGCCTTACAACCCCCGGACAGTACAATGAGCAGTTCTTC. Translated, it gives CAWSLTTPGQYNEQFF.

The rearrangement links TRBV6-5 to TRBJ1-1; D may be TRBD1 (6 bases). Germline values: CDR1 MNHEY, CDR2 SVGAGI. There are 13 residues in the CDR3. Trimming took off 8 bases at V and 4 bases at J, with 14 bases between the two ends. CDR3 region: CASLYRDTTEAFF. The CDR3 DNA reads TGTGCCAGCCTCTACCGGGACACCACTGAAGCTTTCTTT.

The V and J genes are TRBV7-9 and TRBJ2-5, with TRBD1 matching over 7 bases. The length of the CDR3 is 14 residues. Germline values: CDR1 SEHNR, CDR2 FQNEAQ (reference sequence). V trimming: 5 bases; J trimming: 0 bases; junction bases outside the gene matches: 3. CDR3 in amino acids: CASSTGAYQETQYF. DNA of the CDR3: TGTGCCAGCAGCACAGGGGCATACCAAGAGACCCAGTACTTC.

The rearrangement links TRBV19 to TRBJ1-2, with D perhaps TRBD1 (6 bases). There are 13 residues in the CDR3. Trimming shortened V by 8 bases and J by 5 bases, and 15 bases separated the two germline ends. Per the germline V gene, CDR1 is LNHDA and CDR2 is SQIVND (reference sequence). DNA for the CDR3: TGTGCCAGTTCAGGGGATTTTATGTATGGCTACACCTTC. Translated: CASSGDFMYGYTF.

The chain links TRBV5-1 to TRBJ1-3, with D perhaps matching TRBD1 (5 bases). Between the trimmed V and J ends, which lost 4 bases and 0 bases, there was a span of 11 bases. The CDR3 sequence is 15 residues long. CDR1 is SGHRS and CDR2 is YFSETQ in the germline V gene. The CDR3 loop is CASSRDSFSGNTIYF. The CDR3 DNA reads TGCGCCAGCAGCCGCGACAGCTTCTCTGGAAACACCATATATTTT.

The V gene is TRBV2, the J gene TRBJ1-5; 8 positions agree with TRBD1. Germline loops: CDR1 SNHLY, CDR2 FYNNEI. The V segment lost 8 bases and the J segment 6 bases; nucleotides outside the gene matches: 9. This CDR3 has 14 residues. CDR3: CASGGTGITQPQHF. CDR3 in DNA: TGTGCCAGCGGCGGGACAGGAATTACTCAGCCCCAGCATTTT.

Remarks on this clone: A junction end diverges from the germline sequence, so it may reflect a read error. This chain uses TRBV6-1 with TRBJ1-2; perhaps TRBD1 as D (6 bases). Germline lookup yields CDR1 MNHNS and CDR2 SASEGT. The CDR3 covers 15 residues. CDR3 sequence: CAGSESEGPGEGYTF. The CDR3 DNA sequence: TGTGCCGGCAGTGAATCTGAAGGCCCAGGGGAGGGCTACACCTTC.

The rearrangement uses TRBV5-6 and TRBJ2-1, with D possibly being TRBD2 (6 bases). The germline gives CDR1 SGHDT, CDR2 YYEEEE. The germline V and J ends were trimmed by 6 bases and 0 bases, with 16 bases remaining between them. This CDR3 has 16 residues. This CDR3 is CASTSWGLSSYNEQFF. The CDR3 DNA reads TGTGCCAGCACCTCTTGGGGACTGAGCTCCTACAATGAGCAGTTCTTC.

The V gene is TRBV11-2, the J gene TRBJ1-3; D ambiguous. The V gene's germline CDR1 is SGHAT and CDR2 FQNNGV. This CDR3 contains 15 residues. Trimming took 1 base from V and 0 from J, leaving 7 bases between them. The CDR3 here is CASSLAGYSGNTIYF. Here the CDR3 DNA reads TGTGCCAGCAGCTTAGCAGGATACTCTGGAAACACCATATATTTT.

The chain uses TRBV19 and TRBJ1-5; no clear D gene. Between the trimmed V and J ends, which lost 3 bases and 3 bases, there was a span of 12 bases. Germline V gene sequence: CDR1 LNHDA, CDR2 SQIVND (reference sequence). This CDR3 contains 15 residues. CDR3 in amino acids: CASSMGVRANQPQHF. CDR3 in DNA: TGTGCCAGTAGTATGGGAGTTAGGGCCAATCAGCCCCAGCATTTT.

The chain joins TRBV2 to TRBJ1-1; D not resolved. The CDR3 length is 11 residues. V lost 0 bases, J lost 8 bases, and 4 bases lay in between. Germline V CDR1 and CDR2: SNHLY, FYNNEI. As DNA, the CDR3 is TGTGCCAGCAGTGAAGCTTCGGAAGCTTTCTTT. Translation gives CASSEASEAFF.

The chain recombines TRBV6-6 with TRBJ2-1; tentatively, D is TRBD2 (6 bases). V lost 0 bases and J 14 bases, leaving 14 bases between the germline ends. This CDR3 contains 13 residues. CDR1 is MNHNY, CDR2 SVGAGI, per germline (reference sequence). DNA for the CDR3: TGTGCCAGCAGTTACTCCGAGGGAGGAGATAAGTTCTTC. It encodes CASSYSEGGDKFF.

This rearrangement joins TRBV28 to TRBJ1-5; D unclear. CDR3 length equals 13 residues. V was shortened by 3 bases and J by 3 bases, with 6 bases between the two germline ends. The germline V gene has CDR1 MDHEN and CDR2 SYDVKM. CDR3: CASSFPSNQPQHF. As DNA, the CDR3 is TGTGCCAGCAGTTTTCCCTCCAATCAGCCCCAGCATTTT.